A selection of T cell receptor beta chains follows, all from one sample in a study of cytomegalovirus exposure and HLA in healthy donors. Assay: immunoSEQ multiplex PCR; the TCRdb copy retains only in-frame clones and omits some. In the table there are over 150,000 clones, approximately 81% of which are singletons. Sequencing used PBMCs. These receptors were obtained from a man younger than 35 in good health and CMV-seropositive. The conserved cysteine and the conserved F or W are not part of the CDR3 here.

TRBV6-6	TRBJ2-3	ATLSLEADTQY
TRBV28	TRBJ2-7	ASSSRQDSYEQY
TRBV2	TRBJ2-1	ASSLMRESNEQF
TRBV6-5	TRBJ2-3	ASSSGQGTDTQY
TRBV2	TRBJ2-2	ASSERRADTGELF
TRBV10-3	TRBJ2-5	AIGTGERETQY
TRBV5-5	TRBJ1-2	ASGLATTGAYGYT
TRBV5-4	TRBJ2-4	ASSPPSGGARGNIQY
TRBV2	TRBJ1-2	ASSYRGPYYGYT
TRBV5-1	TRBJ2-1	ASSRGLAGGNEQF
TRBV6-5	TRBJ2-5	ASSQRGLEETQY
TRBV28	TRBJ2-7	ASARTGPSRYEQY
TRBV7-9	TRBJ2-7	ASSSGWSGYEQY
TRBV5-6	TRBJ2-1	ASSPWAASGSYNEQF
TRBV11-2	TRBJ2-1	ASSFFSGGAYNEQF
TRBV7-9	TRBJ1-3	ASSLGRQGTGNTIY
TRBV7-9	TRBJ2-5	ASSLGGRNQETQY
TRBV2	TRBJ2-2	ASRGTGGRAGELF
TRBV5-1	TRBJ2-1	ASSLGTGGKDEQF
TRBV2	TRBJ1-1	ASTRTFMNTEAF
TRBV5-1	TRBJ2-7	ASSLGQGNEQY
TRBV19	TRBJ2-3	ASSSQGPDTQY
TRBV5-4	TRBJ2-1	ASSSSSGGVIEQF
TRBV27	TRBJ1-4	ASSLGHRGTGDEKLF
TRBV5-1	TRBJ2-1	ASSRTGDGEQF
TRBV2	TRBJ1-3	ASSEWLGTAGNTIY
TRBV11-2	TRBJ2-3	ASSQGAGGLAGVDTQY
TRBV5-4	TRBJ1-4	ASSPAGGEKLF
TRBV6-1	TRBJ1-5	ASRGLNQPQH
TRBV28	TRBJ2-7	ASSPRGGRYEQY
TRBV4-1	TRBJ2-7	ASSQFPVTEPAYEQY
TRBV27	TRBJ2-2	ASKLDSYTGELF
TRBV6-5	TRBJ2-7	ASSYSGTGHYEQY
TRBV6-5	TRBJ1-4	ASSYSMGGTNEKLF
TRBV6-5	TRBJ2-5	ASSLRLGAETQY
TRBV4-1	TRBJ2-5	ASSQDRGLQETQY
TRBV27	TRBJ2-2	ASRPSGSGTGELF
TRBV18	TRBJ1-1	ASSPLGTGGNTEAF
TRBV19	TRBJ1-2	ASSAQGDNLYGYT
TRBV9	TRBJ1-6	ASSAPGASPLH
TRBV9	TRBJ1-6	ASSGRGGSLNSPLH
TRBV6-5	TRBJ2-2	ASSYSNRGELF
TRBV5-1	TRBJ2-2	ASSFLGVNAGELF
TRBV9	TRBJ2-1	ASSVSGGNEQF
TRBV5-1	TRBJ1-2	ASSFKGDYGYT
TRBV10-3	TRBJ1-4	AISASGVNEKLF
TRBV5-6	TRBJ1-1	ASSADRSLTEAF
TRBV19	TRBJ2-3	ASSIDAGRMDTQY
TRBV25-1	TRBJ1-2	ASSPRTEGGYT
TRBV4-1	TRBJ2-1	ASQGLADNEQF